These 18 T cell receptor beta chains originate from one sample sequenced in a study of OX40 agonist ivuxolimab in advanced cancers. TCRdb keeps only in-frame clones here, not all; method: immunoSEQ multiplex PCR. The sample shows fewer than 40,000 clones, 60% to 85% of them seen only once. The source material was CD4+ or CD8+ T cells sorted from blood, sampled in a trial of the OX40 agonist ivuxolimab. These receptors came from an adult with an advanced solid tumor such as melanoma, head and neck, liver or kidney cancer.

This clone was recorded a few times. This chain uses TRBV5-4 with TRBJ2-1; TRBD2 aligns across 7 bases. The CDR3 is 15 amino acids. V was pared by 0 bases and J by 7 bases, with 7 bases of the junction left unmatched. The V gene's germline CDR1 is SGHNT and CDR2 YYREEE (reference sequence). The CDR3 DNA sequence: TGTGCCAGCAGCTTGGAAAGCGGGGCTTGGAATGAGCAGTTCTTC. It specifies CASSLESGAWNEQFF.

The CDR3 coding sequence is TGTGCCAGCAGCTTGGGACAGGGGGTCTATGGCTACACCTTC. Its protein is CASSLGQGVYGYTF. The V and J genes are TRBV5-4 and TRBJ1-2, with 9 bases fitting TRBD1. The CDR3 has 14 residues. J gave up 4 bases and V 0 bases, and 1 base lay outside the gene matches. CDR1 is SGHNT, CDR2 YYREEE, per germline (reference sequence).

The rearrangement links TRBV16 to TRBJ1-6, with D maybe TRBD1 (5 bases). The ends were cut back, 2 bases at V and 9 bases at J, with 8 bases in the middle. The CDR3 sequence is 13 residues long. Germline values: CDR1 KGHSY, CDR2 FQNENV. The CDR3 sequence is CASSQTGPSPLHF. CDR3 sequence (DNA): TGTGCCAGCAGCCAAACAGGACCTTCACCCCTCCACTTT.

This chain connects TRBV11-2 to TRBJ2-1; 12 bases align to TRBD1. V shed 2 bases, J shed 7 bases, and the junction held 9 bases outside the gene matches. The germline V gene encodes CDR1 SGHAT and CDR2 FQNNGV. The CDR3 spans 17 residues. The CDR3 bases are TGTGCCAGCAGCTTAAGGGAGGGACAGGGGGCGCGGAATGAGCAGTTCTTC. Amino acids: CASSLREGQGARNEQFF.

This clone was detected only a few times. The chain is built from TRBV27 and TRBJ1-2; maybe TRBD1 (6 bases). CDR3 size: 13 residues. Germline-derived CDR1 and CDR2 are MNHEY and SMNVEV (reference sequence). Trimming stripped 8 bases from V and 10 bases from J, with 20 bases between. DNA of the CDR3: TGTGCCAGCGGACGGGAGGGGGGATGGTCCTACACCTTC. Amino acids: CASGREGGWSYTF.

The chain combines TRBV2 with TRBJ2-2; D gene uncertain. CDR3 length: 14 residues. Trimming removed 2 bases from V and 2 bases from J, with 6 bases in between. Germline loops: CDR1 SNHLY, CDR2 FYNNEI. The CDR3 reads CASSEIGNTGELFF. As DNA, the CDR3 is TGTGCCAGCAGTGAAATCGGAAACACCGGGGAGCTGTTTTTT.

J is TRBJ2-3 and V is TRBV29-1; 7 bases align to TRBD2. This CDR3 comprises 15 residues. CDR1 and CDR2 (germline): SQVTM, ANQGSEA. V lost 6 bases to trimming and J lost 2 bases; unmatched junction nucleotides: 11. Here the CDR3 DNA reads TGCAGCGTGGCCCCCACCGCGGGGGACACAGATACGCAGTATTTT. It encodes CSVAPTAGDTDTQYF.

J is TRBJ2-2 and V is TRBV10-3; D is possibly TRBD1 (6 bases). This CDR3 region has 14 residues. V was clipped by 3 bases and J by 6 bases, with 11 bases between them. CDR1 is ENHRY and CDR2 is SYGVKD in the germline V gene. The CDR3 nucleotides are TGTGCCATCAGTGACCCAAACAGGGCCGGGGAGCTGTTTTTT. It specifies CAISDPNRAGELFF.

This clone was seen once. The chain has TRBV9 and TRBJ1-2; D unclear. V was cut by 0 bases and J by 8 bases, with 11 bases left in between. CDR1 is SGDLS and CDR2 is YYNGEE in the germline V gene. The CDR3 has 13 residues. The CDR3 coding sequence is TGTGCCAGCAGCGTAGAAGTAGTAGGGGGCTACACCTTC. This gives the protein CASSVEVVGGYTF.

The chain links TRBV5-1 to TRBJ1-5; no reliable D call. In germline, CDR1 is SGHRS, CDR2 YFSETQ. The V end was cut by 4 bases, the J end by 3 bases, with 14 bases between. This CDR3 is 15 amino acids long. The CDR3 region is CASSLGLLVNQPQHF. CDR3 DNA sequence: TGCGCCAGCAGCCTGGGGTTGTTGGTCAATCAGCCCCAGCATTTT.

The chain joins TRBV5-1 to TRBJ2-1; D possibly corresponds to TRBD2 (6 bases). CDR1 is SGHRS and CDR2 is YFSETQ in the germline V gene. The CDR3 contains 15 residues. Between the trimmed V and J ends, which lost 0 bases and 2 bases, there was a span of 9 bases. CDR3 loop: CASSLAAGPYNEQFF. The CDR3 DNA reads as TGCGCCAGCAGCTTGGCGGCGGGGCCCTACAATGAGCAGTTCTTC.

The count of this clone is one. This chain links TRBV29-1 with TRBJ2-6; D not resolved. The V and J ends lost 4 bases and 9 bases respectively, with 16 bases between them. The CDR3 is 14 residues long. Germline values: CDR1 SQVTM, CDR2 ANQGSEA. The CDR3 loop is CSVGEKASVNVLTF. CDR3 nucleotide sequence: TGCAGCGTTGGAGAAAAAGCCAGTGTCAACGTCCTGACTTTC.

The chain combines TRBV6-1 with TRBJ1-6; 10 nucleotides line up with TRBD1. CDR3 length: 17 amino acids. Germline V gene sequence: CDR1 MNHNS, CDR2 SASEGT. V lost 2 bases, J lost 10 bases, and 11 bases stayed unmatched. In DNA form, the CDR3 reads TGTGCCAGCAGTGAATACCGGGACAGGGGTTCTTGGTCACCCCTCCACTTT. Its protein product is CASSEYRDRGSWSPLHF.

This chain uses TRBV5-5 with TRBJ1-1; D uncertain. V was trimmed by 5 bases and J by 3 bases, leaving 14 bases between them. The CDR3 sequence is 14 residues long. Germline CDR1 SGHKS, CDR2 YYEKEE (reference sequence). The CDR3 DNA reads as TGTGCCAGCAGTTCATTCGGGTTCGACACTGAAGCTTTCTTT. This codes for CASSSFGFDTEAFF.

As DNA, the CDR3 is TGTGCCAGCAGCCCACAGGGACAGACGTACGAGCAGTACTTC. It translates to CASSPQGQTYEQYF. The gene calls are TRBV11-2 and TRBJ2-7; 7 bases match TRBD1. V lost 5 bases and J lost 4; bases outside the gene matches: 8. From germline, CDR1 is SGHAT and CDR2 FQNNGV. The CDR3 totals 14 residues.

The chain recombines TRBV19 with TRBJ2-1, with D perhaps being TRBD1 or TRBD2 (5 bases each). CDR1 LNHDA and CDR2 SQIVND come from the germline V gene (reference sequence). The CDR3 contains 12 residues. Trimming left V 3 bases short and J 7 bases short, with 7 bases between. The CDR3 bases are TGTGCCAGTAGTATTTGGGGGAATGAGCAGTTCTTC. Translation gives CASSIWGNEQFF.

The chain carries TRBV7-7 and TRBJ2-3; TRBD2 agrees at 10 bases. CDR1 SSHAT and CDR2 FNYEAQ come from the germline V gene (reference sequence). CDR3 length: 15 residues. After removal of 3 bases from V and 9 bases from J, the junction contained 9 bases not matched to a gene. CDR3 sequence: CASSLGAGGSSTQYF. The CDR3 bases are TGTGCCAGCAGCTTGGGAGCGGGGGGGTCCTCGACGCAGTATTTT.

The chain carries TRBV27 and TRBJ2-7, with 10 bases fitting TRBD2. The CDR3 spans 14 residues. CDR1 and CDR2 from the germline V gene are MNHEY and SMNVEV (reference sequence). Germline trimming cut 7 bases from V and 4 bases from J; bases unmatched to any gene: 7. The CDR3 bases are TGTGCCAGCAAACCGTTAGCGGGGGGTTACGAGCAGTACTTC. Residues: CASKPLAGGYEQYF.